This T cell receptor beta chain is from a study of OX40 agonist ivuxolimab in advanced cancers. Repertoires were generated with immunoSEQ multiplex PCR, while TCRdb's copy carries only in-frame clones and drops some. The table includes some 80,000 clones, around nine tenths detected once. With 3 bases removed from V and 10 bases from J, the gap between germline ends came to 7 bases. CDR1 and CDR2 (germline): SGHDT, YYEEEE. The CDR3 covers 11 residues. The source of this sequence is an adult with an advanced solid tumor such as melanoma, head and neck, liver or kidney cancer. The sequencing used CD4+ or CD8+ T cells sorted from blood, collected in a trial of the OX40 agonist ivuxolimab. The V gene is TRBV5-6, the J gene TRBJ2-2; D remains unclear. CDR3: CASSYLMELFF. The CDR3 DNA reads TGTGCCAGCAGCTACCTAATGGAGCTGTTTTTT.